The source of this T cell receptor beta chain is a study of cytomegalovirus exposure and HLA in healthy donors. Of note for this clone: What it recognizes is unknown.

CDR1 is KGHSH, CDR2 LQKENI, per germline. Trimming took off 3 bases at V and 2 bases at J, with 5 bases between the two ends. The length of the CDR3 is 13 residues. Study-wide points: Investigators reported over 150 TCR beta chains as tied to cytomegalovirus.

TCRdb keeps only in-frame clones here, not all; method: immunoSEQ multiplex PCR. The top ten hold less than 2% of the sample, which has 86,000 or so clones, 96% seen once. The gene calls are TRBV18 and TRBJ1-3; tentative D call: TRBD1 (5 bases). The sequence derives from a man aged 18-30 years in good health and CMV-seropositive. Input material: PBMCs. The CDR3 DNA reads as TGTGCCAGCTCACCGGACACTGGAAACACCATATATTTT. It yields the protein CASSPDTGNTIYF.